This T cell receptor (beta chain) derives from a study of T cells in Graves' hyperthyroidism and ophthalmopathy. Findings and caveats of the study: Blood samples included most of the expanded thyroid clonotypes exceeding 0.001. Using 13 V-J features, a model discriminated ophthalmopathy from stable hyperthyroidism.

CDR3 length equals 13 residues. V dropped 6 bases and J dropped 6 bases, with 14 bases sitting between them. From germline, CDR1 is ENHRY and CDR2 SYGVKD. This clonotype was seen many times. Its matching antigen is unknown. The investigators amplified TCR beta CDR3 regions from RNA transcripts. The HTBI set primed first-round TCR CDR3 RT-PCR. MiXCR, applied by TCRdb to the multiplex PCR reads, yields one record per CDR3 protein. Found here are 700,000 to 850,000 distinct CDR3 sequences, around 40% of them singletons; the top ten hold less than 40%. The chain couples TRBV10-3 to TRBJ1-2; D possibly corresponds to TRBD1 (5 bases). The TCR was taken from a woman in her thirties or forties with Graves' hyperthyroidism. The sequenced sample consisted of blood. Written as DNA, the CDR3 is TGTGCCATCAGCGGGACGGATTTGAATGGCTACACCTTC. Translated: CAISGTDLNGYTF.